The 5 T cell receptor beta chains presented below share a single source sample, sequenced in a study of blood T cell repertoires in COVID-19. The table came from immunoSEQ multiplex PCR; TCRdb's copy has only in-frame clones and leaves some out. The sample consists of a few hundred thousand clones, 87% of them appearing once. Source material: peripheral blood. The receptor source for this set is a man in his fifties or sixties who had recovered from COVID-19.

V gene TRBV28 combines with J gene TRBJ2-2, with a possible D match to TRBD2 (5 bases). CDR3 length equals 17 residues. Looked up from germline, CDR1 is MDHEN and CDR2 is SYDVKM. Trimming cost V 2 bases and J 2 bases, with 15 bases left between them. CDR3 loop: CASSLPAAWTNTGELFF. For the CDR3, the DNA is TGTGCCAGCAGTTTACCTGCCGCATGGACTAACACCGGGGAGCTGTTTTTT.

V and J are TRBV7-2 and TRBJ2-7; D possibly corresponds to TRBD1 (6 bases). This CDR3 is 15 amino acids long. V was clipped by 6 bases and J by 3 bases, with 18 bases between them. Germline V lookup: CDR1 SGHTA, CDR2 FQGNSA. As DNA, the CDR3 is TGTGCCAGCAGACTAGGGGGAGTGGGTTACTACGAGCAGTACTTC. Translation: CASRLGGVGYYEQYF.

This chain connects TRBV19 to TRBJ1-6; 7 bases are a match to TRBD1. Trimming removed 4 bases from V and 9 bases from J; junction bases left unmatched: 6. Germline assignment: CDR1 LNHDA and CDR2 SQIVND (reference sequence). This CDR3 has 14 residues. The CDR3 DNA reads TGTGCCAGTAGTAGAGGGGGCACTGGTTCACCCCTCCACTTT. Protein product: CASSRGGTGSPLHF.

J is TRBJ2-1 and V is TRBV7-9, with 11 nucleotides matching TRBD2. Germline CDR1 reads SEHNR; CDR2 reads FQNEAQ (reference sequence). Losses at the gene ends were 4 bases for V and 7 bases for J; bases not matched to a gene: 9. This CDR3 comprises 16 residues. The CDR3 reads CASSSPLAGEGNEQFF. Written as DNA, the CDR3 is TGTGCCAGCAGCTCCCCACTAGCGGGGGAAGGGAATGAGCAGTTCTTC.

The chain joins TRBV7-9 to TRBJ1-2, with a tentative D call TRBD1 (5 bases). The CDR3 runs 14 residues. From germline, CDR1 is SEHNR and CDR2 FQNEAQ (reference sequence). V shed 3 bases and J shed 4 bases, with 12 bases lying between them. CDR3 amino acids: CASSLAADSYGYTF. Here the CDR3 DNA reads TGTGCCAGCAGCTTGGCAGCAGACAGCTATGGCTACACCTTC.